The rows below give T cell receptor beta chains drawn from one sample of a study of cytomegalovirus exposure and HLA in healthy donors. The protocol was immunoSEQ multiplex PCR, while the TCRdb copy is restricted to in-frame clones and leaves out a portion. The data contain around 150,000 clones, about 80% of them seen just once; the ten biggest clones take up over 2%. Sequenced input: PBMCs. These receptors were collected from a man aged 30 to 39 in good health and CMV-seronegative. Each CDR3 is given with its conserved first and last residue. Each record gives: V gene, D gene, J gene, clone size, CDR3 protein, CDR3 DNA. The D gene is left open where the match is weak. Clone size is shown for a subset of rows, as once, few, many or a class of expanded clone.

TRBV7-9,-,TRBJ1-2,-,CASSVHSSDGYTF,TGTGCCAGCAGCGTGCACTCGTCTGATGGCTACACCTTC
TRBV19,-,TRBJ2-7,-,CASSPGDSYEQYF,TGTGCCAGTAGTCCCGGGGACTCCTACGAGCAGTACTTC
TRBV25-1,-,TRBJ2-3,-,CASSESGEGLDTQYF,TGTGCCAGCAGTGAATCAGGAGAGGGTCTTGATACGCAGTATTTT
TRBV6-6,-,TRBJ1-4,-,CASSRGQINEKLFF,TGTGCCAGCAGTCGCGGACAGATTAATGAAAAACTGTTTTTT
TRBV28,-,TRBJ1-3,-,CASRDPRPGNTIYF,TGTGCCAGCAGAGATCCGAGGCCTGGAAACACCATATATTTT
TRBV29-1,-,TRBJ2-7,-,CSVSDSYYEQYF,TGCAGCGTATCGGACAGCTACTACGAGCAGTACTTC
TRBV28,TRBD2,TRBJ2-1,-,CASSLIHPGTSGRDEQFF,TGTGCCAGCAGCTTAATACATCCCGGGACTAGCGGGAGAGATGAGCAGTTCTTC
TRBV14,TRBD2,TRBJ2-5,-,CASSQLGLAEETQYF,TGTGCCAGCAGCCAACTGGGACTAGCGGAAGAGACCCAGTACTTC
TRBV10-3,-,TRBJ2-1,-,CAIGLDEQFF,TGTGCCATTGGACTCGACGAGCAGTTCTTC
TRBV29-1,TRBD2,TRBJ2-5,-,CSTEGLAETQYF,TGCAGCACCGAGGGACTAGCCGAGACCCAGTACTTC
TRBV5-1,-,TRBJ2-7,-,CASSLVEGGYEQYF,TGCGCCAGCAGCTTGGTGGAAGGAGGCTACGAGCAGTACTTC
TRBV29-1,-,TRBJ2-3,-,CSVVPFATPRDTQYF,TGCAGCGTTGTCCCGTTCGCAACCCCCAGGGATACGCAGTATTTT
TRBV4-3,-,TRBJ1-1,few,CASSQDQGMNTEAFF,TGCGCCAGCAGCCAAGACCAGGGAATGAACACTGAAGCTTTCTTT
TRBV7-7,-,TRBJ2-1,once,CASSQDTSSYNEQFF,TGTGCCAGCAGCCAGGACACGAGCTCCTACAATGAGCAGTTCTTC
TRBV5-1,TRBD2,TRBJ2-1,-,CASSLVATSDEQFF,TGCGCCAGCAGCTTGGTTGCGACTAGCGATGAGCAGTTCTTC
TRBV30,-,TRBJ2-3,-,CAWSRMGVVDTQYF,TGTGCCTGGAGTCGTATGGGAGTCGTAGATACGCAGTATTTT
TRBV15,-,TRBJ2-2,-,CATSRDTSVGQPQYTGELFF,TGTGCCACCAGCAGAGACACCTCGGTTGGACAGCCCCAATATACCGGGGAGCTGTTTTTT
TRBV19,-,TRBJ1-4,-,CASSSLRSRRPLNEKLFF,TGTGCCAGTAGTTCGCTCAGGTCCCGGAGGCCTTTAAATGAAAAACTGTTTTTT
TRBV5-6,-,TRBJ2-1,few,CASSLITTYHNEQFF,TGTGCCAGCAGCTTGATAACAACGTATCACAATGAGCAGTTCTTC
TRBV7-6,TRBD2,TRBJ2-3,-,CASSFRTSGTDTQYF,TGTGCCAGCAGCTTCCGGACTAGCGGCACAGATACGCAGTATTTT
TRBV7-9,-,TRBJ2-3,-,CASSRMTSSADTQYF,TGTGCCAGCAGCCGTATGACTAGTTCCGCAGATACGCAGTATTTT
TRBV18,-,TRBJ2-1,-,CASSPSLGASSYNEQFF,TGTGCCAGCTCACCCTCCTTGGGCGCCAGCTCCTACAATGAGCAGTTCTTC
TRBV5-4,TRBD2,TRBJ2-3,-,CASTRTSGSGTDTQYF,TGTGCCAGCACCCGGACTAGCGGGAGTGGGACAGATACGCAGTATTTT
TRBV7-2,TRBD1,TRBJ2-2,-,CASSLSVTGGTGELFF,TGTGCCAGCAGCTTATCCGTGACAGGGGGCACCGGGGAGCTGTTTTTT
TRBV9,TRBD2,TRBJ2-1,-,CASSVDLAGTLYNEQFF,TGTGCCAGCAGCGTAGATCTAGCGGGTACGTTATACAATGAGCAGTTCTTC
TRBV7-2,TRBD1,TRBJ2-7,once,CASRTGGPNYEQYF,TGTGCCAGCAGGACAGGGGGCCCCAATTACGAGCAGTACTTC
TRBV5-1,-,TRBJ1-5,-,CASSLDWSPNQPQHF,TGCGCCAGCAGCTTGGATTGGAGCCCAAATCAGCCCCAGCATTTT
TRBV27,TRBD1,TRBJ2-7,-,CASSLGTELYEQYF,TGTGCCAGCAGTTTGGGGACAGAGTTATACGAGCAGTACTTC
TRBV28,TRBD1,TRBJ2-7,-,CASSSPRDRGSYEQYF,TGTGCCAGCAGTAGTCCACGGGACAGGGGATCCTACGAGCAGTACTTC
TRBV6-4,TRBD1,TRBJ2-1,once,CASSDETGNEQFF,TGTGCCAGCAGTGACGAGACAGGGAATGAGCAGTTCTTC
TRBV7-2,TRBD2,TRBJ2-7,-,CASSLVFFGGGPRYEQYF,TGTGCCAGCAGCTTAGTCTTCTTTGGCGGGGGACCCCGCTACGAGCAGTACTTC
TRBV5-1,TRBD2,TRBJ2-7,-,CASSLEGTSVEQYF,TGCGCCAGCAGCTTGGAGGGGACTAGCGTCGAGCAGTACTTC
TRBV18,-,TRBJ2-5,few,CASSVRNQETQYF,TGTGCCAGCTCCGTCAGGAACCAAGAGACCCAGTACTTC
TRBV6-1,TRBD2,TRBJ2-1,-,CASSEASGRLNEQFF,TGTGCCAGCAGTGAAGCTAGCGGGAGGCTAAATGAGCAGTTCTTC
TRBV30,-,TRBJ1-4,-,CAWSEGGQPNEKLFF,TGTGCCTGGAGTGAAGGCGGACAGCCTAATGAAAAACTGTTTTTT
TRBV7-6,-,TRBJ1-4,-,CASSPMDRTNEKLFF,TGTGCCAGCAGCCCCATGGACAGAACTAATGAAAAACTGTTTTTT
TRBV28,-,TRBJ1-2,-,CASSLTVYYGYTF,TGTGCCAGCAGTTTAACGGTTTACTATGGCTACACCTTC
TRBV6-4,TRBD2,TRBJ2-1,once,CASSPRGAGASSGEQFF,TGTGCCAGCAGTCCACGGGGAGCGGGGGCCTCTTCGGGTGAGCAGTTCTTC
TRBV11-2,TRBD2,TRBJ2-3,few,CASSLLASGADTQYF,TGTGCCAGCAGCTTATTGGCTAGCGGGGCAGATACGCAGTATTTT
TRBV11-2,-,TRBJ1-2,-,CASSWGHLYGYTF,TGTGCCAGCAGTTGGGGACATCTCTATGGCTACACCTTC
TRBV7-2,TRBD1,TRBJ1-2,-,CASRPTGFYGYTF,TGTGCCAGCAGACCGACAGGGTTCTATGGCTACACCTTC
TRBV9,-,TRBJ2-1,once,CASSVDFDQGGNEQFF,TGTGCCAGCAGCGTAGATTTCGACCAAGGCGGCAATGAGCAGTTCTTC
TRBV2,-,TRBJ1-2,-,CASSELSDYGYTF,TGTGCCAGCAGTGAACTTTCAGACTATGGCTACACCTTC
TRBV15,TRBD1,TRBJ2-5,-,CATSSVSGTDFQETQYF,TGTGCCACCTCTTCAGTCTCCGGGACAGATTTTCAAGAGACCCAGTACTTC
TRBV28,TRBD2,TRBJ2-1,-,CASSFSGTSGYNEQFF,TGTGCCAGCAGTTTCTCCGGGACTAGCGGATACAATGAGCAGTTCTTC
TRBV2,TRBD1,TRBJ2-7,-,CASKRTGGSEQYF,TGTGCCAGCAAACGGACAGGGGGAAGCGAGCAGTACTTC
TRBV19,TRBD2,TRBJ2-1,-,CASSSGRASEQFF,TGTGCCAGTAGTAGCGGGAGGGCAAGTGAGCAGTTCTTC
TRBV4-3,-,TRBJ2-1,-,CASSHMGGSRNEQFF,TGCGCCAGCAGCCACATGGGAGGCTCCAGAAATGAGCAGTTCTTC